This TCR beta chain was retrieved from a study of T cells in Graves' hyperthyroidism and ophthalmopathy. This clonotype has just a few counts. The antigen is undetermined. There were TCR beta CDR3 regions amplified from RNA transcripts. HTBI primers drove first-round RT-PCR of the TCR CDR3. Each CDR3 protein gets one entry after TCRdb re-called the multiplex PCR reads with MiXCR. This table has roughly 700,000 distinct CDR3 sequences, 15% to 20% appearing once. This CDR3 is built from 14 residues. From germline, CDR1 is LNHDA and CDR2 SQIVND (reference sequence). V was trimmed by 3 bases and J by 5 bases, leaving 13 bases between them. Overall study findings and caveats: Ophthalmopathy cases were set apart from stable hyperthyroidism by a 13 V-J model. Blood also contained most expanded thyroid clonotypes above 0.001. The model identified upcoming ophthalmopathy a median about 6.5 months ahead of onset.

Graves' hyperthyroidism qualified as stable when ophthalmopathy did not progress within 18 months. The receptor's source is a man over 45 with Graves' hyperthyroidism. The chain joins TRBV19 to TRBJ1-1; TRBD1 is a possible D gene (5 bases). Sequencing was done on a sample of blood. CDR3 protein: CASSMIGGWTEAFF. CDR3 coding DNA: TGTGCCAGTAGTATGATCGGGGGTTGGACTGAAGCTTTCTTT.